The T cell receptor beta chain described here comes from a study of T-cell reconstitution after alpha-beta-depleted transplantation in children (dated by TCRdb to about 2016). Context from the whole study: The study quantitatively tracked T-cell immune reconstitution after TCRalphabeta/CD19-depleted allogeneic hematopoietic cell transplantation in children using TCR repertoire profiling.

Library preparation was by PCR. TCRdb names Illumina HiSeq 2500 as the instrument used. To normalize quantification of the TCRbeta repertoire, the TCR libraries were built with molecular barcoding that relied on unique molecular identifiers. TCRdb itself trimmed the public reads at Q25 with fastp, ran MiXCR and retained productive beta chains. Every entry covers one CDR3 protein and lists the most common genes and DNA from its rows. The sample profile shows about 160,000 distinct CDR3 sequences; around 10% of them were found once. Approximately 13% of the sample is held by the ten biggest clonotypes. Reading the label with the study, this specimen's treatment or condition is: allogeneic hematopoietic cell transplantation with graft depleted of TCRalphabeta T cells and CD19 B cells. TCRalphabeta/CD19-depleted allogeneic hematopoietic cell grafts were given to the transplant recipients, all of whom were children.

The CDR1 and CDR2 encoded by the germline V gene (reference sequence) are DFQATT and SNEGSKA. Its CDR3 holds 15 amino acids, cysteine through phenylalanine. Only CDR3 DNA remains: 45 bases, in frame from the first base. After removal of 1 base from V and 4 bases from J, the junction retains 6 bases not matched to a gene. What the study reported, not specific to this receptor: The frequencies of hyperexpanded clones fell over the following months, and after one year, T-cell counts and TCRbeta diversity were mostly attributed to newly produced T cells. In some patients, the high TCRbeta diversity seen at day 60 was put down to recipient T cells and intrathymic progenitors that had survived conditioning. About two months after transplant, the apparently early recovery of alphabetaT-cell counts reportedly depended on just several hundred clones that had expanded rapidly and came from non-depleted graft cells.

This clonotype was seen at least ten times. The specificity of this receptor is unknown. The input lacks base qualities; no much larger clone sits a single base away. The V gene is TRBV20-1 and the J gene is TRBJ1-5, and 8 bases in between align with TRBD1. This sequence originates from a boy aged 2 to 9 with acute myeloid leukemia, due to receive a stem cell transplant. Sequencing was performed on PBMCs, taken before TCRalphabeta/CD19-depleted stem cell transplant. The CDR3 region reads CSARAPGQVNQPQHF. Read as DNA, the sequence is TGCAGTGCTAGAGCCCCGGGACAGGTTAATCAGCCCCAGCATTTT.